These 2 T cell receptor beta chains were sequenced from one sample in a study of cytotoxic CD8 clonotypes in ibrutinib-treated CLL. TCRdb's table, derived via immunoSEQ multiplex PCR, lists solely in-frame clones and lacks some. The table shows 25,000 to 30,000 clones, with 55% to 65% occurring only once. The sample here was PBMCs, taken before ibrutinib treatment. These receptors all come from a human donor with chronic lymphocytic leukemia.

This chain links TRBV9 with TRBJ1-1, with 8 bases aligning to TRBD1. CDR1 SGDLS and CDR2 YYNGEE come from the germline V gene. V was clipped by 3 bases and J by 4 bases; unmatched bases: 11. The CDR3 has 16 residues. DNA for the CDR3: TGTGCCAGCAGCGCCTCAGGGGACAGGTGGGGCACTGAAGCTTTCTTT. It is translated as CASSASGDRWGTEAFF.

The V call is TRBV23-1, the J call TRBJ1-1; no firm D call. TRBV23-1 is labeled an ORF, and its function is uncertain. Trimming pared 3 bases from V and 0 bases from J, leaving 14 bases between. This CDR3 comprises 16 residues. CDR3 residues: CASSQDGERMNTEAFF. As DNA, the CDR3 is TGCGCCAGCAGTCAGGACGGGGAGCGCATGAACACTGAAGCTTTCTTT.